Following are 19 T cell receptor beta chains from one sample sequenced in a study of blood T cell repertoires in COVID-19. Using immunoSEQ multiplex PCR, the repertoire was profiled, and TCRdb retains in-frame clones only, with some absent. The sample holds about 360,000 clones; around nine tenths are singletons and the top ten take roughly 3.1%. Sequencing was carried out using peripheral blood. These receptors originate from a human donor in a cohort sampled during active COVID-19.

The chain recombines TRBV28 with TRBJ2-7, with a possible D match to TRBD1 (5 bases). This CDR3 contains 14 residues. V was cut by 5 bases and J by 0 bases, with 11 bases left in between. Germline CDR1 is MDHEN and CDR2 is SYDVKM. The DNA of the CDR3 is TGTGCCAGCAGTGACAGTCTTTCCTCCTACGAGCAGTACTTC. As protein: CASSDSLSSYEQYF.

The rearrangement links TRBV10-3 to TRBJ2-1, with D possibly TRBD1 on 6 matching bases. The CDR3 consists of 15 residues. Per germline, CDR1 ENHRY and CDR2 SYGVKD. V lost 10 bases, J lost 4 bases, and 20 bases lay in between. CDR3 sequence reads: CATRVSGTIYNEQFF. The DNA for the CDR3 is TGTGCCACCCGGGTCTCCGGGACAATATACAATGAGCAGTTCTTC.

This clone was found a few times. The gene calls are TRBV9 and TRBJ2-1, with 9 bases aligning to TRBD1. The CDR3 consists of 15 residues. Germline V gene sequence: CDR1 SGDLS, CDR2 YYNGEE. V lost 2 bases and J lost 4; bases outside the gene matches: 4. CDR3 bases: TGTGCCAGCAGCGTCCCGGGACAGGGATACAATGAGCAGTTCTTC. Its translation is CASSVPGQGYNEQFF.

This rearrangement joins TRBV29-1 to TRBJ1-2; perhaps TRBD1 as D (5 bases). In germline, CDR1 is SQVTM, CDR2 ANQGSEA. The CDR3 consists of 13 residues. V was clipped by 3 bases and J by 6 bases, with 14 bases between them. The chain's CDR3 is CSVDVGRADGYTF. As DNA, the CDR3 is TGCAGCGTTGACGTGGGCAGGGCAGATGGCTACACCTTC.

This clone was seen only a few times. This chain uses TRBV2 with TRBJ2-3; TRBD2 matches at 10 bases. Germline CDR1 is SNHLY and CDR2 is FYNNEI. This CDR3 is built from 16 residues. V lost 7 bases and J lost 2; bases outside the gene matches: 9. The CDR3 DNA is TGTGCCAGCACCATAGACCTAGCGGGGGCCACAGATACGCAGTATTTT. This codes for CASTIDLAGATDTQYF. Together with reference TRBV2 and TRBJ2-3, the CDR3 gives the full variable domain: EPEVTQTPSHQVTQMGQEVILRCVPISNHLYFYWYRQILGQKVEFLVSFYNNEISEKSEIFDDQFSVERPDGSNFTLKIRSTKLEDSAMYFCASTIDLAGATDTQYFGPGTRLTVL.

The V and J genes are TRBV18 and TRBJ2-7, with 7 nucleotides matching TRBD1. CDR1 and CDR2 from the germline V gene are KGHSH and LQKENI. V lost 2 bases and J lost 5; bases outside the gene matches: 12. This CDR3 spans 16 amino acids. In DNA form, the CDR3 reads TGTGCCAGCTCACCAACTTTACAGGGGTCGGTCAACGAGCAGTACTTC. Translating gives CASSPTLQGSVNEQYF.

The chain has TRBV4-1 and TRBJ2-7; 8 nucleotides agree with TRBD1. J gave up 5 bases and V 4 bases, and 4 bases lay outside the gene matches. CDR1 is MGHRA and CDR2 is YSYEKL in the germline V gene. The length of the CDR3 is 13 residues. Here the CDR3 DNA reads TGCGCCAGCAGCCCGACAGGGGTCGACGAGCAGTACTTC. Its translation: CASSPTGVDEQYF.

The rearrangement uses TRBV30 and TRBJ1-1; 11 bases line up with TRBD1. V lost 5 bases and J lost 1; bases outside the gene matches: 0. This CDR3 contains 13 residues. The germline gives CDR1 GTSNPN, CDR2 SVGIG (reference sequence). The CDR3 region is CAWGTGGNTEAFF. CDR3 DNA: TGTGCCTGGGGGACAGGGGGGAACACTGAAGCTTTCTTT. Full variable domain (missing parts from reference TRBV30 and TRBJ1-1): SQTIHQWPATLVQPVGSPLSLECTVEGTSNPNLYWYRQAAGRGLQLLFYSVGIGQISSEVPQNLSASRPQDRQFILSSKKLLLSDSGFYLCAWGTGGNTEAFFGQGTRLTVV.

The gene calls are TRBV7-9 and TRBJ2-2, with 9 bases fitting TRBD2. Trimming took 4 bases from V and 3 from J; bases not matched to a gene: 0. Per the germline V gene, CDR1 is SEHNR and CDR2 is FQNEAQ (reference sequence). The CDR3 is 14 amino acids. The CDR3 here is CASSWTSDTGELFF. DNA for the CDR3: TGTGCCAGCAGCTGGACTAGCGACACCGGGGAGCTGTTTTTT.

J is TRBJ2-3 and V is TRBV6-5; D is perhaps TRBD2 (6 bases). The CDR3 contains 15 residues. The germline V gene has CDR1 MNHEY and CDR2 SVGAGI. V was clipped by 6 bases and J by 1 base, with 14 bases between them. CDR3 in DNA: TGTGCCAGCAGGACCCCAGGCGGGGGCACAGATACGCAGTATTTT. Protein product: CASRTPGGGTDTQYF.

This chain joins TRBV3-1 (or the pseudogene TRBV3-2) and TRBJ2-7; a weak D match, TRBD1 (6 bases). Germline lookup yields CDR1 LGHDT and CDR2 YNNKEL (reference sequence). Trimming left V 3 bases short and J 5 bases short, with 11 bases between. This CDR3 has 13 amino acids. CDR3 protein: CASSQAGAHEQYF. The CDR3 coding sequence is TGTGCCAGCAGCCAGGCAGGGGCACACGAGCAGTACTTC.

This chain connects TRBV6-5 to TRBJ2-2, with TRBD2 as a possible D gene (6 bases). CDR1 and CDR2 from the germline V gene are MNHEY and SVGAGI. Trimming cost V 2 bases and J 5 bases, with 12 bases left between them. The CDR3 totals 15 residues. The CDR3, as DNA: TGTGCCAGCAGTTACGGGCGGGATGCGACCGGGGAGCTGTTTTTT. Translating it yields CASSYGRDATGELFF.

The chain uses TRBV19 and TRBJ1-4, with TRBD1 identical over 7 bases. Unmatched junction bases numbered 5, after V lost 3 bases and J lost 4 bases. Germline CDR1 reads LNHDA; CDR2 reads SQIVND (reference sequence). CDR3 size: 15 residues. For the CDR3, the DNA is TGTGCCAGTAGTATTGAGTACAGGGGTAATGAAAAACTGTTTTTT. Amino acid sequence: CASSIEYRGNEKLFF. Using reference TRBV19 and TRBJ1-4 for the parts outside the CDR3, the full variable domain is DGGITQSPKYLFRKEGQNVTLSCEQNLNHDAMYWYRQDPGQGLRLIYYSQIVNDFQKGDIAEGYSVSREKKESFPLTVTSAQKNPTAFYLCASSIEYRGNEKLFFGSGTQLSVL.

The chain employs TRBV7-2 and TRBJ2-5, with D perhaps TRBD1 (5 bases). Germline V gene data show CDR1 as SGHTA and CDR2 as FQGNSA. Between the trimmed V and J ends, which lost 5 bases and 2 bases, there was a span of 12 bases. This CDR3 contains 14 residues. The CDR3 sequence: CASSPTGIQETQYF. Here the CDR3 DNA reads TGTGCCAGCAGCCCTACAGGTATACAAGAGACCCAGTACTTC.

This clone was detected only a few times. The J gene is TRBJ1-2, the V gene TRBV15; the match to TRBD1 covers 8 bases. The CDR3 spans 16 residues. Looked up from germline, CDR1 is LNHNV and CDR2 is YYDKDF (reference sequence). With 0 bases clipped from V and 2 bases from J, the junction kept 5 bases outside the gene matches. The CDR3 DNA reads TGTGCCACCAGCAGAGAGGCAACAGGGGGAAACTATGGCTACACCTTC. Amino acids: CATSREATGGNYGYTF.

The chain combines TRBV7-2 with TRBJ1-6; the D gene is possibly TRBD1 (6 bases). This CDR3 contains 15 residues. V was clipped by 6 bases and J by 5 bases, with 14 bases between them. Germline values: CDR1 SGHTA, CDR2 FQGNSA. The CDR3 nucleotides read TGTGCCAGCAGTATAAGACAGGCAAATAATTCACCCCTCCACTTT. This gives the protein CASSIRQANNSPLHF.

CDR3 in amino acids: CASSLPPRGLYEQYF. CDR3 DNA sequence: TGTGCCAGCAGTTTACCCCCCCGGGGTCTCTACGAGCAGTACTTC. The V call is TRBV28, the J call TRBJ2-7, with a weak D call TRBD2 (5 bases). V lost 2 bases, J lost 3 bases, and 14 bases lay in between. The germline V gene encodes CDR1 MDHEN and CDR2 SYDVKM. The CDR3 consists of 15 residues.

The chain has TRBV7-3 and TRBJ2-2, with D tentatively TRBD2 (5 bases). CDR3 size: 16 residues. Trimming left V 2 bases short and J 4 bases short, with 14 bases between. Germline V gene data show CDR1 as SGHTA and CDR2 as FQGTGA. The CDR3, as DNA: TGTGCCAGCAGCTTAGGTGGGAGAGAGGGCACCGGGGAGCTGTTTTTT. Its protein product is CASSLGGREGTGELFF.

A few counts support this clone. The rearrangement links TRBV14 to TRBJ1-6, with D hard to call. Trimming stripped 2 bases from V and 11 bases from J, with 10 bases between. CDR1 and CDR2 from the germline V gene are SGHDN and FVKESK. The CDR3 loop spans 13 amino acids. The CDR3 region is CASSQMGGAPLHF. The CDR3 DNA reads TGTGCCAGCAGCCAAATGGGCGGGGCACCCCTCCACTTT.